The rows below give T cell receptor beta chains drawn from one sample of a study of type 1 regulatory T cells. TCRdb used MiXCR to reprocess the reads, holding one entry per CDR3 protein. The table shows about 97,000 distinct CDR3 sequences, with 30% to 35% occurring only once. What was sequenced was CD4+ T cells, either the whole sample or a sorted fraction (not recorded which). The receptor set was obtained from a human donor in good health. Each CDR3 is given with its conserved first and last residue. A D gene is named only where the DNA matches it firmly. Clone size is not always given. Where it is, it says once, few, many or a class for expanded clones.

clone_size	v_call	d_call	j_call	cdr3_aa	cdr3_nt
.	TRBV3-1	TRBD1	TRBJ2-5	CASSLDRGAETQYF	TGTGCCAGCAGCCTCGACAGGGGTGCTGAGACCCAGTACTTC
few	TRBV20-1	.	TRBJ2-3	CSARDQVSTDTQYF	TGCAGTGCTAGAGATCAGGTTAGCACAGATACGCAGTATTTT
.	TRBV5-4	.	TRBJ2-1	CASSLRGRSYNEQFF	TGTGCCAGCAGCTTGCGGGGCAGATCGTACAATGAGCAGTTCTTC
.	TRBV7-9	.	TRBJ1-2	CASSLADGGSGYTF	TGTGCCAGCAGCTTAGCGGACGGGGGCTCTGGCTACACCTTC
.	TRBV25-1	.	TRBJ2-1	CASSEFETHNEQFF	TGTGCCAGCAGTGAATTCGAGACCCACAATGAGCAGTTCTTC
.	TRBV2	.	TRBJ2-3	CASSESSPDTQYF	TGTGCCAGCAGTGAGAGCAGCCCAGATACGCAGTATTTT
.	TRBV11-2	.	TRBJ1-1	CASSLGRTNTEAFF	TGTGCCAGCAGCTTAGGACGGACGAACACTGAAGCTTTCTTT
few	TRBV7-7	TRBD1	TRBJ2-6	CASSPRQGSSGANVLTF	TGTGCCAGCAGCCCACGACAGGGTTCTTCTGGGGCCAACGTCCTGACTTTC
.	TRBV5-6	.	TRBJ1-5	CASSLAGAGGRTQHF	TGTGCCAGCAGCTTGGCAGGGGCCGGGGGTCGGACCCAGCATTTT
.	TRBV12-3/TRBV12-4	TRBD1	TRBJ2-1	CASSFRGQGAYNEQFF	TGTGCCAGCAGTTTTAGGGGACAGGGGGCCTACAATGAGCAGTTCTTC
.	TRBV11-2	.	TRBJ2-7	CASSYTTISLTYEQYF	TGTGCCAGCAGCTATACGACAATCTCCCTGACGTACGAGCAGTACTTC
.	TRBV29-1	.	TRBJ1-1	CSVEPGRGYTEAFF	TGCAGCGTTGAACCTGGCAGAGGTTACACTGAAGCTTTCTTT
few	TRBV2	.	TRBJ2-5	CASIGRGGLVQETQYF	TGTGCCAGCATCGGCCGGGGCGGATTAGTGCAAGAGACCCAGTACTTC
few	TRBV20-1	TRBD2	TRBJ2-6	CSASRGGSIAGANVLTF	TGCAGTGCTAGCAGAGGCGGGAGTATAGCTGGGGCCAACGTCCTGACTTTC
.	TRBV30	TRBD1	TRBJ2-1	CAWSTGDLRGNEQFF	TGTGCCTGGAGTACAGGGGACCTTAGAGGGAATGAGCAGTTCTTC
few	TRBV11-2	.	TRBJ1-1	CASSLAGSGPNTEAFF	TGTGCCAGCAGCTTAGCCGGCTCCGGGCCGAACACTGAAGCTTTCTTT
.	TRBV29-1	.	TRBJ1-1	CSVGTEMNTEAFF	TGCAGCGTTGGGACAGAGATGAACACTGAAGCTTTCTTT
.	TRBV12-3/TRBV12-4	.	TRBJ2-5	CASHSDGVKTQYF	TGTGCCAGCCACTCCGACGGCGTGAAGACCCAGTACTTC
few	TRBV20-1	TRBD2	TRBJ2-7	CSAGGGLAGGLYEQYF	TGCAGTGCTGGGGGGGGACTAGCGGGCGGATTATATGAGCAGTACTTC
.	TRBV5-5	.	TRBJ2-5	CASAREETQYF	TGTGCCAGCGCCCGGGAAGAGACCCAGTACTTC
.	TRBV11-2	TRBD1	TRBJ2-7	CASSGNIGTGGGEQYF	TGTGCCAGCAGCGGAAATATCGGGACAGGGGGAGGCGAGCAGTACTTC
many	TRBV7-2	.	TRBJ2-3	CASSSQSRRDTQYF	TGTGCCAGCAGCTCCCAATCTCGCAGGGATACGCAGTATTTT
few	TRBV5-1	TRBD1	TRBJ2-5	CASSRDRQETQYF	TGCGCCAGCAGCCGGGACAGACAAGAGACCCAGTACTTC
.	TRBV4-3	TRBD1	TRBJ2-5	CASSQTGTAGGAQYF	TGCGCCAGCAGCCAGACAGGGACAGCCGGTGGGGCCCAGTACTTC
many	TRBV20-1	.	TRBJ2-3	CSARDGVAGDTQYF	TGCAGTGCTAGGGACGGGGTGGCGGGAGATACGCAGTATTTT
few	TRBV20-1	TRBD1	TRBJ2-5	CSARDRGHPETQYF	TGCAGTGCAAGGGACAGGGGGCATCCAGAGACCCAGTACTTC
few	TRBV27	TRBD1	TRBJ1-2	CASRRTGGGYTF	TGTGCCAGCAGGAGGACAGGGGGAGGATACACCTTC
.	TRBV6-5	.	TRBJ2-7	CASSPPGGPHEQYF	TGTGCCAGCAGCCCTCCCGGGGGGCCTCACGAGCAGTACTTC
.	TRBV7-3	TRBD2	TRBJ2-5	CASSASGEKETQYF	TGTGCCAGCAGCGCTAGCGGGGAAAAAGAGACCCAGTACTTC
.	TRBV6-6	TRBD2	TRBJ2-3	CASSYSEAGVADTQYF	TGTGCCAGCAGTTACAGTGAAGCGGGAGTGGCAGATACGCAGTATTTT
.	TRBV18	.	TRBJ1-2	CASSPPGNPGTF	TGTGCCAGCTCACCGCCAGGCAACCCCGGTACCTTC
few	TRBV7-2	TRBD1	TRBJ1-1	CASSLDRENTEAFF	TGTGCCAGCAGCCTCGACAGGGAGAACACTGAAGCTTTCTTT
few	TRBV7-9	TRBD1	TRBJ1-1	CASSLQGAAFF	TGTGCCAGCAGCTTACAGGGGGCAGCTTTCTTT
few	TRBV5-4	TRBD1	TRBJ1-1	CASSSGQAGDTEAFF	TGTGCCAGCAGCTCTGGACAGGCCGGGGACACTGAAGCTTTCTTT
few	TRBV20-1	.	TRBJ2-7	CSAVDRFSYEQYF	TGCAGTGCTGTAGACAGGTTCTCCTACGAGCAGTACTTC
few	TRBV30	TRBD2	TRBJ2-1	CAWSAPSGTGGSYNEQFF	TGTGCCTGGAGTGCACCTAGCGGGACCGGGGGCTCCTACAATGAGCAGTTCTTC
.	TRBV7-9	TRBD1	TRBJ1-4	CASSLSGTEIEKLFF	TGTGCCAGCAGCTTATCCGGGACAGAGATTGAAAAACTGTTTTTT
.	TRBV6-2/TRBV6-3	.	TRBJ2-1	CASSYIPNSYNEQFF	TGTGCCAGCAGTTATATTCCGAACTCCTACAATGAGCAGTTCTTC
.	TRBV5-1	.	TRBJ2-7	CASSLAGAATYEKYF	TGCGCCAGCAGCTTGGCTGGGGCAGCAACCTACGAGAAGTACTTC
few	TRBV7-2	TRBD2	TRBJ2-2	CASSLGRVGLSGEGTGELFF	TGTGCCAGCAGCTTAGGAAGAGTGGGACTATCCGGAGAAGGCACCGGGGAGCTGTTTTTT
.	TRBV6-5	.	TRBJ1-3	CASSHGGYSGNTIYF	TGTGCCAGCAGTCACGGCGGGTACTCTGGAAACACCATATATTTT
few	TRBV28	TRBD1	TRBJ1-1	CASSLQGAKAEAFF	TGTGCCAGCAGCCTACAGGGGGCGAAGGCTGAAGCTTTCTTT
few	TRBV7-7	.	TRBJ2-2	CASSKMGITGELFF	TGTGCCAGCAGCAAGATGGGTATCACCGGGGAGCTGTTTTTT
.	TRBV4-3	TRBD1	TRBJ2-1	CASSPPGTGGNEQFF	TGCGCCAGCAGTCCTCCCGGGACAGGGGGGAATGAGCAGTTCTTC
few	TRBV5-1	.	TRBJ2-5	CASSLVVGETQYF	TGCGCCAGCAGCTTGGTGGTGGGGGAGACCCAGTACTTC
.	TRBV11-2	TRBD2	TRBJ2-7	CASSSISGRLVEQYF	TGTGCCAGCAGCTCGATTAGCGGGAGGCTGGTCGAGCAGTACTTC
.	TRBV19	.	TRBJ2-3	CASIDRRDTQYF	TGTGCCAGTATTGACCGCAGGGATACGCAGTATTTT
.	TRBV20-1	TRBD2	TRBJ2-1	CSASPIAGERYNEQFF	TGCAGTGCTAGCCCTATAGCGGGAGAAAGGTACAATGAGCAGTTCTTC
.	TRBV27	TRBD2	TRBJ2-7	CASSLIAGGSYEQYF	TGTGCCAGCAGTTTGATAGCGGGAGGGTCCTACGAGCAGTACTTC
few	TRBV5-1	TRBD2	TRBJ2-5	CASSSTSGPGIKTQYF	TGCGCCAGCAGCAGTACTAGCGGTCCAGGTATAAAGACCCAGTACTTC
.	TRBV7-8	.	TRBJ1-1	CASSLGWGTEAFF	TGTGCCAGCAGCTTAGGTTGGGGAACTGAAGCTTTCTTT
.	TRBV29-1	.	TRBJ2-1	CSVEDRRDNEQFF	TGCAGCGTTGAAGATCGCCGGGACAATGAGCAGTTCTTC